These 21 T cell receptor beta chains share one sample of origin, sequenced in a study of blood T cell repertoires in COVID-19. Profiling relied on immunoSEQ multiplex PCR, and the TCRdb table lists in-frame clones only, not all of them. The sample holds about 310,000 clones, around 87% seen once. The sample was peripheral blood. The receptors stem from a woman aged 45 to 65 who had recovered from COVID-19.

The rearrangement joins TRBV24-1 to TRBJ1-5, with 7 bases lining up with TRBD1. J gave up 7 bases and V 4 bases, and 9 bases lay outside the gene matches. This CDR3 has 15 residues. The V gene's germline CDR1 is KGHDR and CDR2 SFDVKD. The CDR3 loop reads CATSDRQGEGQPQHF. The CDR3 DNA follows: TGTGCCACCAGTGACCGACAGGGCGAGGGCCAGCCCCAGCATTTT.

This chain joins TRBV7-9 and TRBJ2-3; 12 bases are a match to TRBD2. The CDR3 spans 16 residues. CDR1 SEHNR and CDR2 FQNEAQ come from the germline V gene (reference sequence). Unmatched junction bases numbered 14, after V lost 10 bases and J lost 6 bases. In nucleotides, the CDR3 is TGTGCCACAAAGCGTACTAGCGGGGGGACTTTGGATACGCAGTATTTT. This gives the protein CATKRTSGGTLDTQYF.

This clone came up once. The genes are TRBV7-2 and TRBJ2-7; TRBD1 matches 8 bases. With V trimmed by 3 bases and J by 0 bases, 1 base remained unmatched. The CDR3 contains 14 residues. CDR1 and CDR2 (germline): SGHTA, FQGNSA. The CDR3 region has the DNA TGTGCCAGCAGCTTGGGACAGGTCTCCTACGAGCAGTACTTC. It encodes CASSLGQVSYEQYF. The whole variable domain, remainder taken from reference TRBV7-2 and TRBJ2-7, is GAGVSQSPSNKVTEKGKDVELRCDPISGHTALYWYRQSLGQGLEFLIYFQGNSAPDKSGLPSDRFSAERTGGSVSTLTIQRTQQEDSAVYLCASSLGQVSYEQYFGPGTRLTVT.

This sequence joins TRBV6-5 and TRBJ1-1; tentative D call: TRBD1 (5 bases). V lost 10 bases and J lost 10, with 16 bases in between. The germline V gene has CDR1 MNHEY and CDR2 SVGAGI. The CDR3 length is 11 residues. This CDR3 reads CATLVGGRAFF. The CDR3 DNA is TGTGCCACACTAGTTGGGGGGAGAGCTTTCTTT.

V usage is TRBV9 and J usage is TRBJ1-3; D possibly corresponds to TRBD1 (6 bases). CDR3 length: 15 amino acids. Trimming took 3 bases from V and 4 from J, leaving 14 bases between them. Germline CDR1 and CDR2: SGDLS and YYNGEE. CDR3 sequence: CASSGGGAQGNTIYF. In DNA, the CDR3 is TGTGCCAGCAGCGGAGGGGGGGCGCAGGGAAACACCATATATTTT.

The chain employs TRBV28 and TRBJ2-1, with 8 bases matching TRBD2. V shed 5 bases, J shed 6 bases, and the junction held 9 bases outside the gene matches. From germline, CDR1 is MDHEN and CDR2 SYDVKM. This CDR3 comprises 15 residues. This CDR3 reads CASSLTSGGINEQFF. The CDR3 DNA follows: TGTGCCAGCAGTCTTACTAGCGGAGGAATCAATGAGCAGTTCTTC.

The chain is built from TRBV10-1 and TRBJ2-5, with 8 bases lining up with TRBD2. CDR3 length equals 14 residues. Losses at the gene ends were 5 bases for V and 5 bases for J; bases not matched to a gene: 7. Germline CDR1 WNHNN, CDR2 SYGVQD (reference sequence). As DNA, the CDR3 is TGCGCCAGCAGTAGCGGGGGCCTGGGTGAGACCCAGTACTTC. It translates to CASSSGGLGETQYF.

The V call is TRBV18, the J call TRBJ1-5; the D is unclear. This CDR3 spans 16 amino acids. The germline CDR1 and CDR2 sequences are KGHSH and LQKENI. V was clipped by 2 bases and J by 2 bases, with 13 bases between them. CDR3 DNA: TGTGCCAGCTCACCAACTGCTGCGCCTGGCAATCAGCCCCAGCATTTT. This gives the protein CASSPTAAPGNQPQHF.

J is TRBJ2-3 and V is TRBV21-1; TRBD1 reflects the table's D call only, with no check against the DNA. TRBV21-1 is a listed pseudogene. The CDR3 has 13 residues. CDR3 DNA sequence: TGTGCCAGCATCAGGCCTTTAACAGATACGCAGTATTTT. It codes for CASIRPLTDTQYF.

V and J are TRBV7-8 and TRBJ2-3, with D tentatively TRBD2 (6 bases). V gave up 4 bases and J gave up 3 bases, with 11 bases separating them. CDR3 length: 14 amino acids. The germline V gene encodes CDR1 SGHVS and CDR2 FQNEAQ. CDR3 in DNA: TGTGCCAGCAGCTACGTGGGGACTACAGATACGCAGTATTTT. This sequence encodes CASSYVGTTDTQYF.

The V gene is TRBV30, the J gene TRBJ2-7; 10 bases align to TRBD1. Germline trimming cut 2 bases from V and 5 bases from J; bases unmatched to any gene: 3. CDR1 and CDR2 (germline): GTSNPN, SVGIG (reference sequence). The CDR3 covers 13 residues. This chain's CDR3 is CAWSTDRGDEQYF. The CDR3 nucleotides are TGTGCCTGGAGTACGGACAGGGGGGACGAGCAGTACTTC.

V and J are TRBV27 and TRBJ2-1; D perhaps matches TRBD2 (6 bases). The CDR3 runs 13 residues. Between the trimmed V and J ends, which lost 3 bases and 9 bases, there was a span of 12 bases. The V gene's germline CDR1 is MNHEY and CDR2 SMNVEV (reference sequence). CDR3 coding DNA: TGTGCCAGCAGTTTCGCGGGATGGGCTGAGCAGTTCTTC. Amino acids: CASSFAGWAEQFF.

The chain recombines TRBV20-1 with TRBJ2-3, with 7 bases matching TRBD2. Germline V gives CDR1 DFQATT, CDR2 SNEGSKA (reference sequence). V shed 3 bases, J shed 1 base, and the junction held 4 bases outside the gene matches. The CDR3 loop spans 14 amino acids. CDR3 in amino acids: CSASSLAGTDTQYF. For the CDR3, the DNA is TGCAGTGCTAGTAGTCTAGCGGGCACAGATACGCAGTATTTT.

The chain carries TRBV5-4 and TRBJ2-7; a weak D match, TRBD2 (5 bases). V was clipped by 0 bases and J by 5 bases, with 9 bases between them. From germline, CDR1 is SGHNT and CDR2 YYREEE (reference sequence). The CDR3 is made up of 13 amino acids. CDR3 sequence: CASSLGGPNEQYF. CDR3 sequence (DNA): TGTGCCAGCAGCTTGGGCGGGCCGAACGAGCAGTACTTC.

V gene TRBV6-6 combines with J gene TRBJ2-2, with 9 positions matching TRBD1. V was pared by 6 bases and J by 1 base, with 3 bases of the junction left unmatched. The CDR3 spans 15 residues. Germline V gene sequence: CDR1 MNHNY, CDR2 SVGAGI (reference sequence). CDR3 in DNA: TGTGCCAGCAGAGGACAGGGGCAGAACACCGGGGAGCTGTTTTTT. Residues: CASRGQGQNTGELFF.

The chain couples TRBV4-3 to TRBJ1-2; tentative D call: TRBD1 (5 bases). Trimming pared 0 bases from V and 7 bases from J, leaving 18 bases between. The CDR3 sequence is 16 residues long. Germline V gives CDR1 LGHNA, CDR2 YSLEER. CDR3 amino acids: CASSQEVWQGTAGYTF. Written as DNA, the CDR3 is TGCGCCAGCAGCCAAGAGGTGTGGCAGGGTACGGCTGGCTACACCTTC.

The chain uses TRBV20-1 and TRBJ2-7, with D tentatively TRBD1 (5 bases). The CDR3 length is 10 residues. V lost 4 bases and J lost 4, with 5 bases in between. Germline values: CDR1 DFQATT, CDR2 SNEGSKA (reference sequence). CDR3 nucleotide sequence: TGCAGTGCTAAGGGGTACGAGCAGTACTTC. It is translated as CSAKGYEQYF.

V and J are TRBV5-1 and TRBJ2-5, with 8 positions matching TRBD1. The germline V gene encodes CDR1 SGHRS and CDR2 YFSETQ. The length of the CDR3 is 13 residues. Trimming cost V 4 bases and J 2 bases; bases outside gene matches: 1. This CDR3 is CASSRTGQETQYF. The CDR3 nucleotides read TGCGCCAGCAGCCGGACAGGGCAAGAGACCCAGTACTTC. Full variable domain (missing parts from reference TRBV5-1 and TRBJ2-5): KAGVTQTPRYLIKTRGQQVTLSCSPISGHRSVSWYQQTPGQGLQFLFEYFSETQRNKGNFPGRFSGRQFSNSRSEMNVSTLELGDSALYLCASSRTGQETQYFGPGTRLLVL.

The gene calls are TRBV28 and TRBJ2-3, with 8 nucleotides matching TRBD1. The V gene's germline CDR1 is MDHEN and CDR2 SYDVKM. The CDR3 loop spans 14 amino acids. V trimming: 6 bases; J trimming: 6 bases; junction bases outside the gene matches: 8. CDR3: CASSRTGRRDTQYF. In DNA, the CDR3 is TGTGCCAGCAGCAGGACAGGGCGCAGGGATACGCAGTATTTT. Full variable domain (remainder filled in from reference TRBV28 and TRBJ2-3): DVKVTQSSRYLVKRTGEKVFLECVQDMDHENMFWYRQDPGLGLRLIYFSYDVKMKEKGDIPEGYSVSREKKERFSLILESASTNQTSMYLCASSRTGRRDTQYFGPGTRLTVL.

The chain joins TRBV29-1 to TRBJ1-2, with D maybe TRBD1 (5 bases). Germline assignment: CDR1 SQVTM and CDR2 ANQGSEA. The V and J ends lost 5 bases and 4 bases respectively, with 14 bases between them. The CDR3 extends over 13 amino acids. CDR3 bases: TGCAGCGTTACCAGGGAGGAGGGCTATGGCTACACCTTC. Residues: CSVTREEGYGYTF.

V is TRBV28 and J is TRBJ2-7; 8 nucleotides align to TRBD2. Germline lookup yields CDR1 MDHEN and CDR2 SYDVKM. Germline trimming cut 7 bases from V and 3 bases from J; bases unmatched to any gene: 2. CDR3 length: 12 residues. Here the CDR3 reads CASMTSVYEQYF. In DNA, the CDR3 is TGTGCCAGCATGACTAGCGTCTACGAGCAGTACTTC.